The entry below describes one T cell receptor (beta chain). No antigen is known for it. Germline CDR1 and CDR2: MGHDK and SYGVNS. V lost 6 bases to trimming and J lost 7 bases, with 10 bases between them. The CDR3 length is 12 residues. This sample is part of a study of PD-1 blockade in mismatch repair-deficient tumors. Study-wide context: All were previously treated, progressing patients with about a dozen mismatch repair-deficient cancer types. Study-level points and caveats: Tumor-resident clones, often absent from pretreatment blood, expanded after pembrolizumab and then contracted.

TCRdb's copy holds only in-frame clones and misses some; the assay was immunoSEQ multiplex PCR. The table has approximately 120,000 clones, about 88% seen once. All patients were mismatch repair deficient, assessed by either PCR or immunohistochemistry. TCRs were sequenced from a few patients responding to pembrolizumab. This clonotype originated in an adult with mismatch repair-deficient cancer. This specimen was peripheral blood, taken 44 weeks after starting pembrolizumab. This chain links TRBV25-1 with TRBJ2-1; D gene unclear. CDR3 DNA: TGTGCCAGCAGCTCGTCTCCAAATGAGCAGTTCTTC. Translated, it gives CASSSSPNEQFF.